This entry lists 4 T cell receptor beta chains sequenced from one sample in a study of graft-versus-host responses after intestinal transplantation. Using immunoSEQ multiplex PCR, the repertoire was profiled, and TCRdb retains in-frame clones only, with some absent. The table records 85,000 to 110,000 clones, 93% of them present only once. Their specific antigens are unknown. This specimen was unstimulated CD8+ T cells sorted from spleen or lymph node cells, taken before intestinal transplant. The receptors shown here come from a human donor who received an intestinal transplant.

This chain uses TRBV19 with TRBJ2-1, with 9 bases matching TRBD1. With 8 bases clipped from V and 0 bases from J, the junction kept 11 bases outside the gene matches. The CDR3 spans 17 residues. The V gene's germline CDR1 is LNHDA and CDR2 SQIVND (reference sequence). The CDR3 coding sequence is TGTGCCAGTTCCCAACGTGACAGGGGGAGCTCCTACAATGAGCAGTTCTTC. It codes for CASSQRDRGSSYNEQFF.

The J gene is TRBJ1-2, the V gene TRBV5-4; possibly TRBD1 for D (5 bases). Per the germline V gene, CDR1 is SGHNT and CDR2 is YYREEE (reference sequence). This CDR3 has 11 amino acids. Trimming took off 7 bases at V and 8 bases at J, with 12 bases between the two ends. For the CDR3, the DNA is TGTGCCAGCCCGACAGATGGGGGCTACACCTTC. Its protein product is CASPTDGGYTF.

DNA for the CDR3: TGTGCCAGCAGCCCGAGGGGGGGAGACTACAATGAGCAGTTCTTC. Its protein is CASSPRGGDYNEQFF. The chain joins TRBV5-5 to TRBJ2-1; perhaps TRBD2 as D (7 bases). This CDR3 contains 15 residues. V lost 4 bases, J lost 3 bases, and 14 bases lay in between. The V gene's germline CDR1 is SGHKS and CDR2 YYEKEE (reference sequence).

The chain combines TRBV2 with TRBJ1-6, with D unresolved. Germline loops: CDR1 SNHLY, CDR2 FYNNEI. Trimming cost V 4 bases and J 11 bases, with 12 bases left between them. The CDR3 totals 13 residues. CDR3 sequence reads: CASSGSGQAPLHF. The CDR3 DNA sequence: TGTGCCAGCAGTGGTTCCGGGCAGGCACCCCTCCACTTT.